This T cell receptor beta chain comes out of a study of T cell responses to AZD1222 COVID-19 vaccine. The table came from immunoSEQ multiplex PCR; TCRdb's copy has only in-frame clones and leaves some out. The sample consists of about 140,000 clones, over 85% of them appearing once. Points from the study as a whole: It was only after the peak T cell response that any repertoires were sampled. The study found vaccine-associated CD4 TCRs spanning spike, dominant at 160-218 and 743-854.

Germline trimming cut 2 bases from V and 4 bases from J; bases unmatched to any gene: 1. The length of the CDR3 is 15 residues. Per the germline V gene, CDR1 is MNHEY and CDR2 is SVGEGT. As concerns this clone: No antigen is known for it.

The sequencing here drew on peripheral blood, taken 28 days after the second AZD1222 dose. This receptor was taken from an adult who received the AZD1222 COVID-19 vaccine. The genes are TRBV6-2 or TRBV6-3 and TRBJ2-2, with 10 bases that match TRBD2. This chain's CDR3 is CASSYVAGGTGELFF. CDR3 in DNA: TGTGCCAGCAGTTACGTAGCGGGAGGCACCGGGGAGCTGTTTTTT.